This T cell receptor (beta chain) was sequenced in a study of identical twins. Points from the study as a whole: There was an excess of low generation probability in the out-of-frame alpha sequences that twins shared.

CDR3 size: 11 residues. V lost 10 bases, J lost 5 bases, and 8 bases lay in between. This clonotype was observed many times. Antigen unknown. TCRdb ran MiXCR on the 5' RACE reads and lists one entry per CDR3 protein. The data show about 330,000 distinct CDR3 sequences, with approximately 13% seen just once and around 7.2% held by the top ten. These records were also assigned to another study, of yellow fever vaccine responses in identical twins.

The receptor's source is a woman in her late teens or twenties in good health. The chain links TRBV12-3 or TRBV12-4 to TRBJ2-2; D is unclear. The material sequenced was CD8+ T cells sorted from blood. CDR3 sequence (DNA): TGTGCCACCCTAGGGACCGGGGAGCTGTTTTTT. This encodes CATLGTGELFF.